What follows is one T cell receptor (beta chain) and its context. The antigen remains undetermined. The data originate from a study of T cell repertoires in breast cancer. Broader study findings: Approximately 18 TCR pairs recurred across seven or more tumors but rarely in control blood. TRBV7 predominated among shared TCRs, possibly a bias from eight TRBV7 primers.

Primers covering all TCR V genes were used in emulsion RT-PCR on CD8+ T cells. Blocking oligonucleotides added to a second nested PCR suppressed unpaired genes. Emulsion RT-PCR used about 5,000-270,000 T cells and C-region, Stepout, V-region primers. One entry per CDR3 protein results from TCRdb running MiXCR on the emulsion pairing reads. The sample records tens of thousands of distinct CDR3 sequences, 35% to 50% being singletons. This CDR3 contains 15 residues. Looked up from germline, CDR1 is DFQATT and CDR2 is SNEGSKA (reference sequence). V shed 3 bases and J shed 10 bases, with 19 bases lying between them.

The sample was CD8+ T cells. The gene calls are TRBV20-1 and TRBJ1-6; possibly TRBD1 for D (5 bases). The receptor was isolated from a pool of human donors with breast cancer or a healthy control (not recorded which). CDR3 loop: CSARDPGAQNSPLHF. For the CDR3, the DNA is TGCAGTGCTAGGGACCCCGGGGCCCAGAACTCACCCCTCCACTTT.